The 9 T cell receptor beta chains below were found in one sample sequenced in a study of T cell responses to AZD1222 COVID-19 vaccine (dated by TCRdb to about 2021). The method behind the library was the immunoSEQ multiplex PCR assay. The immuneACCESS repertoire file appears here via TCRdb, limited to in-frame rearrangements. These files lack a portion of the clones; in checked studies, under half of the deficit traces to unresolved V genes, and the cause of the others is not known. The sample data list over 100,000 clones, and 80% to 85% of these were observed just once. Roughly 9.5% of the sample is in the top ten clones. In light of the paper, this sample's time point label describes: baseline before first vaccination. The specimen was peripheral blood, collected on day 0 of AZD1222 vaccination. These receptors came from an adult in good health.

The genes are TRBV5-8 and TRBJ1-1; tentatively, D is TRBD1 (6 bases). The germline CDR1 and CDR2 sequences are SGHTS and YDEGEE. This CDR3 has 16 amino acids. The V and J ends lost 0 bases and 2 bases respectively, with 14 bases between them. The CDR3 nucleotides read TGTGCCAGCAGCTTGGCTGGGGGCTATACTAACACTGAAGCTTTCTTT. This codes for CASSLAGGYTNTEAFF.

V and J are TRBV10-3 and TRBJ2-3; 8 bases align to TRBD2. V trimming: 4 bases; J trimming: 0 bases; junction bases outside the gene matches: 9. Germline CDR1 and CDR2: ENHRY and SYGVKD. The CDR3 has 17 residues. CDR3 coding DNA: TGTGCCATCAGTGGCAAGCGGGGGACCTTAAGCACAGATACGCAGTATTTT. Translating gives CAISGKRGTLSTDTQYF.

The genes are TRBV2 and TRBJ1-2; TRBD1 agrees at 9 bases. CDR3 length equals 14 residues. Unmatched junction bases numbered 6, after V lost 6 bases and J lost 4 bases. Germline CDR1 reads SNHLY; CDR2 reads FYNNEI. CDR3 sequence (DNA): TGTGCCAGCAGCACTAGGACAGGGGCCTATGGCTACACCTTC. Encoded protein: CASSTRTGAYGYTF.

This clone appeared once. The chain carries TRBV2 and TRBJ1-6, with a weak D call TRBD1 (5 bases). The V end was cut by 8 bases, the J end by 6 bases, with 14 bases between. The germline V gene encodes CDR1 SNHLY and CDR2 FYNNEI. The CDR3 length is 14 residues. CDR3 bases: TGTGCCAGCGAGGTCCAGGGTGGTAATTCACCCCTCCACTTT. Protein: CASEVQGGNSPLHF. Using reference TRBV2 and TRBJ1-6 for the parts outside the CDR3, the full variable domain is EPEVTQTPSHQVTQMGQEVILRCVPISNHLYFYWYRQILGQKVEFLVSFYNNEISEKSEIFDDQFSVERPDGSNFTLKIRSTKLEDSAMYFCASEVQGGNSPLHFGNGTRLTVT.

CDR3 loop: CASSPDPRAAQETQYF. CDR3 bases: TGCGCCAGCAGCCCCGACCCCCGAGCGGCCCAAGAGACCCAGTACTTC. The gene calls are TRBV5-1 and TRBJ2-5, with TRBD2 as a possible D gene (5 bases). V shed 4 bases and J shed 1 base, with 17 bases lying between them. CDR1 and CDR2 from the germline V gene are SGHRS and YFSETQ. The CDR3 is made up of 16 amino acids.

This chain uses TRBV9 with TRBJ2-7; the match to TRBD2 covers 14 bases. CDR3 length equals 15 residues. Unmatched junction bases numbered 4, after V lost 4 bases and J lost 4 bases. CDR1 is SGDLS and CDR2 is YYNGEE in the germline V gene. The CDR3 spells CASSQGLAGAYEQYF. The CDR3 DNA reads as TGTGCCAGCAGCCAGGGACTAGCGGGAGCTTACGAGCAGTACTTC.

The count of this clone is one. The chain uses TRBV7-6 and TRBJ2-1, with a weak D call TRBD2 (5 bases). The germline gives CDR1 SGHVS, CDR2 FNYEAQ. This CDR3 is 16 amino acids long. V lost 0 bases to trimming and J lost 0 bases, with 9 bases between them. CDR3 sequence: CASSLAGRSSYNEQFF. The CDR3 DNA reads TGTGCCAGCAGCTTAGCGGGGAGAAGCTCCTACAATGAGCAGTTCTTC.

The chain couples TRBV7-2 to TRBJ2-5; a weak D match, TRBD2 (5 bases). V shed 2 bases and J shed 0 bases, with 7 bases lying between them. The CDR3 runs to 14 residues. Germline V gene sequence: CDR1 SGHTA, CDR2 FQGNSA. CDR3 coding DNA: TGTGCCAGCAGCTTAACCGGGGACCAAGAGACCCAGTACTTC. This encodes CASSLTGDQETQYF.

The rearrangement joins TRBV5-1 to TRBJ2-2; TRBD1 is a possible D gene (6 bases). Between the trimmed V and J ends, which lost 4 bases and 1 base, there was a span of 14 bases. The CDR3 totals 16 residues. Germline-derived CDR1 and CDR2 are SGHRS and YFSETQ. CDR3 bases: TGCGCCAGCAGCCGGGGACACCCGGGGAACACCGGGGAGCTGTTTTTT. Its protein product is CASSRGHPGNTGELFF.